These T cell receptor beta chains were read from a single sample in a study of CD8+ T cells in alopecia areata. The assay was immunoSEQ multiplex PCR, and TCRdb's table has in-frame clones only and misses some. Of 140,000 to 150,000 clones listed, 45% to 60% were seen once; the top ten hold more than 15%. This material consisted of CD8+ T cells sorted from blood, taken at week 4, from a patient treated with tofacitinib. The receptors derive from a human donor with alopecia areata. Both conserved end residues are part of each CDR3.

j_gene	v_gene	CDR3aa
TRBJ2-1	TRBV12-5	CASGLGGQAYNEQFF
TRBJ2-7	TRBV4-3	CASSQDVSAGHEQYF
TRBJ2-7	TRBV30	CAWSVLGTGMGDPYEQYF
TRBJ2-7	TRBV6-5	CASSPTGNEQYF
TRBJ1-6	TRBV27	CASSSSGSPLHF
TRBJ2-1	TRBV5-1	CASTGERDSYNEQFF
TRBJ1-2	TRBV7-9	CASSWDLDNGYTF
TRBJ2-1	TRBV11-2	CAGGLAGGYNEQFF
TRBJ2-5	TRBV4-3	CASSQALGGEETQYF
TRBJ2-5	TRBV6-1	CASTDREQETQYF
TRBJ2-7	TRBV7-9	CASSLPLSYEQYF
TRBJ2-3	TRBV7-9	CASSPTSGTDTQYF
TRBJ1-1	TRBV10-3	CAISEPSQGTMNTEAFF
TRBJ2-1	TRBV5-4	CASSLGGEQFF
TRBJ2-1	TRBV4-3	CASSQDRGTGSGQFF
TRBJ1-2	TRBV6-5	CASSPQGAPHYGYTF
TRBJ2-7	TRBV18	CASSPPGGMDYEQYF
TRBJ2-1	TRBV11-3	CASSLERGPYNEQFF
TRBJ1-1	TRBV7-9	CASSFGVLVTEAFF
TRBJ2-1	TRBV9	CASSAGGSEQFF
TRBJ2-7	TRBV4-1	CASSQVGLAVEQYF
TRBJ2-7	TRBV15	CATSSVRDRLATDF
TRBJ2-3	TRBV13	CASSAIGGMTDTQYF
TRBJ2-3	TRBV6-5	CASSSGADTQYF
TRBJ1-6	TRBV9	CASSLRQGPLHF
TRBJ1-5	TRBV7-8	CASSWDRTINQPQHF
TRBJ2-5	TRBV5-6	CASRLGETQYF
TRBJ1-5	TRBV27	CASRFGGPYSNQPQHF
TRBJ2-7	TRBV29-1	CSVLDRSYEQYF
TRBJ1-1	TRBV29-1	CSAEGASPNTEAFF
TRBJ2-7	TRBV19	CASSMTVLYEQYF
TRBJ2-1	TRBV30	CAWRRDSSYNEQFF
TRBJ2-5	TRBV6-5	CASSPTGAGETQYF
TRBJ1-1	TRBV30	CAWSIRDRGMRAEAFF
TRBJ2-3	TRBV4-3	CASSQVYRGRDTQYF
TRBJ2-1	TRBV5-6	CASSLGGAGYNEQFF
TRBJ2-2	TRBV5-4	CASSFKGQNTGELFF
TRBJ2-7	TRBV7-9	CASSFRRTGEQYF
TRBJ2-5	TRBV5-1	CASSSTRGWETQYF
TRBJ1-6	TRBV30	CAWSVDPSYNSPLHF
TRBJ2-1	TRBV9	CASSVDLGWDEQFF
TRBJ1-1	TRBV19	CASSTSDRGNTEAFF
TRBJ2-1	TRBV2	CASCLGDTFYNEQFF
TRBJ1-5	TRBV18	CASSYSYSNQPQHF
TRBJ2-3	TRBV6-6	CASSYSLAGITDTQYF
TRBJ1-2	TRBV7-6	CASSPTTLDRAYGYTF
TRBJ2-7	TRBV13	CASSPRGLHEQYF
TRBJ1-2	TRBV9	CASSVTAGYGYTF
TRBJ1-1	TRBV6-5	CASTDSHEAFF
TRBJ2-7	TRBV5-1	CASSLGLTYEQYF
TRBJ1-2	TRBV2	CARETGGSNYGYTF
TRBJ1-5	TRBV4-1	CASSQEPPGSEDQPQHF
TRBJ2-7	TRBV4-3	CASSHEASGGAWEQYF